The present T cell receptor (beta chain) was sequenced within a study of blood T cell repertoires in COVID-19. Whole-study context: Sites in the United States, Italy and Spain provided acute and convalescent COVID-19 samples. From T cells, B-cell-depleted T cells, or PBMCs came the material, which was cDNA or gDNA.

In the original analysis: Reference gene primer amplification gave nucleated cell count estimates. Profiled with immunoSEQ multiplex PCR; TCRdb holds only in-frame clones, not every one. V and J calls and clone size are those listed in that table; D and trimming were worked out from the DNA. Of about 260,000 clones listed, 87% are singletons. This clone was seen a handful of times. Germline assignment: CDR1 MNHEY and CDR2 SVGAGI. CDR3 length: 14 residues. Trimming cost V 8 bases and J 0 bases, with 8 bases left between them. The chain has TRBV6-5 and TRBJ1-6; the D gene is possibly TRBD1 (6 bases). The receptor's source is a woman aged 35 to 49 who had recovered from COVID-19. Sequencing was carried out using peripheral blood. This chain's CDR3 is CASGQSSYNSPLHF. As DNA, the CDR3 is TGTGCCAGCGGACAGAGCTCCTATAATTCACCCCTCCACTTT.